Reported below is one T cell receptor (beta chain). Its specificity is unknown. These data are taken from a study of brain metastases from non-small cell lung cancer. Findings of the study overall: Compared with primary tumors, brain metastases showed less T-cell infiltration. TCR repertoires overlapped largely between brain metastases and matched primaries. T-cell clones appeared expanded in 55% to 65% of brain metastases relative to matched primary tumors.

Using immunoSEQ multiplex PCR, the repertoire was profiled, and TCRdb retains in-frame clones only, with some absent. The data hold a few hundred clones, with around 82% observed a single time. Specimen: tissue from a brain metastasis. The TCR was taken from a donor aged 40 or older with non-small cell lung cancer.

CDR3 in amino acids: CASKPWVGAGNEQFF. In nucleotides, the CDR3 is TGTGCCTCCAAGCCGTGGGTGGGGGCGGGAAACGAGCAGTTCTTC. J is TRBJ2-1 and V is TRBV19; D possibly matches TRBD1 or TRBD2 (6 bases each). There are 15 residues in the CDR3. Germline V lookup: CDR1 LNHDA, CDR2 SQIVND (reference sequence). V was trimmed by 11 bases and J by 10 bases, leaving 27 bases between them.